Each of the 9 T cell receptor beta chains below was sequenced from the same sample in a study of cytomegalovirus exposure and HLA in healthy donors. PCR amplification relied on 60 Vbeta primers (plus 13 Jbeta primers). Assay used: immunoSEQ multiplex PCR; TCRdb lists only in-frame clones, some missing. Among some 130,000 clones, 65% to 70% were seen once, and the ten largest hold 1.5% to 2%. Sequenced input: PBMCs. The receptors were sampled from a human donor in good health.

The V gene is TRBV7-6, the J gene TRBJ2-1; D might be TRBD2 (6 bases). Germline CDR1 SGHVS, CDR2 FNYEAQ. The CDR3 is 14 amino acids. Trimming stripped 2 bases from V and 7 bases from J, with 12 bases between. CDR3 in DNA: TGTGCCAGCAGCTTAAGGCTAGCGCGAAATGAGCAGTTCTTC. It translates to CASSLRLARNEQFF.

The chain employs TRBV7-8 and TRBJ2-5; 9 bases are shared with TRBD2. Germline assignment: CDR1 SGHVS and CDR2 FQNEAQ. CDR3 length: 14 amino acids. J gave up 14 bases and V 1 base, and 11 bases lay outside the gene matches. This CDR3 is CASSLGHVPSGAYF. CDR3 sequence (DNA): TGTGCCAGCAGCTTAGGCCACGTCCCTAGCGGGGCTTACTTC.

This rearrangement joins TRBV12-1 to TRBJ2-1; the table calls TRBD2, which could not be checked here. TRBV12-1 is labeled a pseudogene. This CDR3 comprises 15 residues. CDR3: CASSSSEEGYNEQFF. CDR3 coding DNA: TGTGCCAGCAGCTCCAGCGAAGAGGGCTACAATGAGCAGTTCTTC.

This rearrangement joins TRBV5-5 to TRBJ1-2, with D possibly matching TRBD1 (6 bases). V lost 2 bases, J lost 6 bases, and 14 bases lay in between. CDR3 length equals 14 residues. Germline V CDR1 and CDR2: SGHKS, YYEKEE (reference sequence). The CDR3, as DNA: TGTGCCAGCAGCTTAATCAGGGGAGGGGATGGCTACACCTTC. Translated: CASSLIRGGDGYTF.

V and J are TRBV5-4 and TRBJ2-2; 7 bases are a match to TRBD2. CDR3 size: 16 residues. Trimming at V came to 3 bases and at J to 2 bases, leaving 7 bases not matched to a gene. Germline CDR1 SGHNT, CDR2 YYREEE (reference sequence). The CDR3 is CASSSGASGNTGELFF. The CDR3, as DNA: TGTGCCAGCAGCTCAGGAGCTAGCGGAAACACCGGGGAGCTGTTTTTT. The full variable domain, its missing parts supplied by reference TRBV5-4 and TRBJ2-2, is ETGVTQSPTHLIKTRGQQVTLRCSSQSGHNTVSWYQQALGQGPQFIFQYYREEENGRGNFPPRFSGLQFPNYSSELNVNALELDDSALYLCASSSGASGNTGELFFGEGSRLTVL.

The V and J genes are TRBV9 and TRBJ2-3; D unclear. The CDR3 runs to 14 residues. Trimming removed 4 bases at V and 0 bases at J, with 9 bases between. The germline V gene encodes CDR1 SGDLS and CDR2 YYNGEE. CDR3 residues: CASSQEDSTDTQYF. In nucleotides, the CDR3 is TGTGCCAGCAGCCAAGAGGATAGCACAGATACGCAGTATTTT.

The J gene is TRBJ2-3, the V gene TRBV9; tentative D call: TRBD2 (5 bases). The CDR3 covers 16 residues. V gave up 4 bases and J gave up 2 bases, with 17 bases separating them. Germline CDR1 and CDR2: SGDLS and YYNGEE. In nucleotides, the CDR3 is TGTGCCAGCAGCCCCGATGCGGGTTCTGACACAGATACGCAGTATTTT. Amino acid sequence: CASSPDAGSDTDTQYF.

The gene calls are TRBV11-3 and TRBJ2-7; 13 nucleotides agree with TRBD2. Germline V gene lookup returns CDR1 SGHNT and CDR2 YENEEA. The CDR3 is 14 residues long. Trimming took 3 bases from V and 12 from J; bases not matched to a gene: 8. The CDR3 region is CASSFGLAGDVLYF. CDR3 nucleotides: TGTGCCAGCAGCTTCGGACTAGCGGGAGATGTATTGTACTTC.

This clone has only a few counts. The chain uses TRBV5-1 and TRBJ2-7; the D gene is possibly TRBD1 (6 bases). V was pared by 4 bases and J by 3 bases, with 26 bases between. Germline V lookup: CDR1 SGHRS, CDR2 YFSETQ. This CDR3 is built from 18 residues. CDR3 DNA sequence: TGCGCCAGCAGCCCCCTTGATACAGGGCTTGTTGTGAACTACGAGCAGTACTTC. Amino acid sequence: CASSPLDTGLVVNYEQYF.